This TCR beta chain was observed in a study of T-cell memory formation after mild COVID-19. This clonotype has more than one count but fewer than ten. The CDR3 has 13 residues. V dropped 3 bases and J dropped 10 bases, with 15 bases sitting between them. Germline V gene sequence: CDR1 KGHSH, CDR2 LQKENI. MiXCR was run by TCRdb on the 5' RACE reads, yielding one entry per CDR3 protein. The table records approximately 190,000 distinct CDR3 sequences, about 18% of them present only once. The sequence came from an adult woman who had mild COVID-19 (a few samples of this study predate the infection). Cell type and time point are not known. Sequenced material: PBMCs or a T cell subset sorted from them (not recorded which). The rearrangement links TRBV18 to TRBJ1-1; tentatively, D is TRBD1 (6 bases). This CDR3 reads CASSPGDTRGAFF. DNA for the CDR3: TGTGCCAGCTCACCGGGGGACACTCGGGGAGCTTTCTTT. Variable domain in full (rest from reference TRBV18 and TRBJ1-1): NAGVMQNPRHLVRRRGQEARLRCSPMKGHSHVYWYRQLPEEGLKFMVYLQKENIIDESGMPKERFSAEFPKEGPSILRIQQVVRGDSAAYFCASSPGDTRGAFFGQGTRLTVV.